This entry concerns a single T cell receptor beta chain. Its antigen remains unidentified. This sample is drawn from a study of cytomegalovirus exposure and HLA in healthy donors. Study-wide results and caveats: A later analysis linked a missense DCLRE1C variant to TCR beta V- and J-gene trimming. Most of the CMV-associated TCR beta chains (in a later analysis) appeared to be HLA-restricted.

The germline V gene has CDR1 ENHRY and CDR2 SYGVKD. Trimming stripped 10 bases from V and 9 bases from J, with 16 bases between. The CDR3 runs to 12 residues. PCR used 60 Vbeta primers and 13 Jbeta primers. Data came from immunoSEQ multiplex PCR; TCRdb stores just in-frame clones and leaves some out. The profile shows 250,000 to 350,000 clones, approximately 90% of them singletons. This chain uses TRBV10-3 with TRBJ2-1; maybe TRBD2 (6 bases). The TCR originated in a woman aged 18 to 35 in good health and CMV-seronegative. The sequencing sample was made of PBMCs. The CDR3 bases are TGTGCCACCGGGCGGGGCCCTTTTGAGCAGTTCTTC. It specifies CATGRGPFEQFF.